The rows below give T cell receptor beta chains drawn from one sample of a study of T cell responses to AZD1222 COVID-19 vaccine. Sequencing used immunoSEQ multiplex PCR; TCRdb keeps in-frame clones, though not all of them. The data show about 120,000 clones, around 86% seen once. The sequencing here drew on peripheral blood, taken on day 0 of AZD1222 vaccination. Receptor source: an adult in good health. Both conserved end residues are part of each CDR3. Each record gives: clone size, D gene, V gene, J gene, CDR3 protein, CDR3 DNA. The D gene is left open where the match is weak. Clone size is stated in some rows and not others, as once, few, many or a class when expanded.

-,TRBD2,TRBV9,TRBJ2-5,CASSPRLALLQETQYF,TGTGCCAGCAGCCCAAGACTAGCGCTTCTACAAGAGACCCAGTACTTC
-,TRBD1,TRBV9,TRBJ1-2,CASSVVDREPNYGYTF,TGTGCCAGCAGCGTAGTAGACAGGGAGCCGAACTATGGCTACACCTTC
-,-,TRBV7-2,TRBJ2-5,CASSLVSSQETQYF,TGTGCCAGCAGCTTAGTCAGTAGCCAAGAGACCCAGTACTTC
few,-,TRBV4-1,TRBJ1-6,CASSQDGWAPSKYNSPLHF,TGCGCCAGCAGCCAAGATGGGTGGGCCCCCTCTAAGTATAATTCACCCCTCCACTTT
-,-,TRBV19,TRBJ1-2,CASSATPWGNYGYTF,TGTGCCAGTAGTGCAACCCCCTGGGGAAACTATGGCTACACCTTC
-,TRBD1,TRBV30,TRBJ2-1,CAWGGQLNYNEQFF,TGTGCCTGGGGGGGACAGTTGAACTACAATGAGCAGTTCTTC
-,TRBD1,TRBV5-1,TRBJ1-2,CASSLAQGARGYTF,TGCGCCAGCAGCTTAGCACAGGGGGCGAGGGGCTACACCTTC
-,TRBD1,TRBV28,TRBJ2-7,CASRTGQGGREQYF,TGTGCCAGCAGGACCGGACAGGGTGGGCGCGAGCAGTACTTC
once,-,TRBV2,TRBJ1-2,CASTAGQYGYTF,TGTGCCAGCACTGCCGGACAGTATGGCTACACCTTC
few,-,TRBV27,TRBJ1-5,CASSLSAHYSNQPQHF,TGTGCCAGCAGTTTATCTGCACATTATAGCAATCAGCCCCAGCATTTT
-,-,TRBV6-1,TRBJ1-5,CASSDGANQPQHF,TGTGCCAGCAGTGACGGGGCCAATCAGCCCCAGCATTTT
-,-,TRBV3-1/TRBV3-2,TRBJ2-2,CASSPPRWERAGTGELFF,TGTGCCAGCAGCCCACCCCGCTGGGAGCGAGCGGGCACCGGGGAGCTGTTTTTT
once,-,TRBV7-3,TRBJ2-3,CASSKPTETDTQYF,TGTGCCAGCAGCAAACCGACCGAAACAGATACGCAGTATTTT
-,TRBD1,TRBV5-4,TRBJ1-2,CASSLGQGQGLGYGYTF,TGTGCCAGCAGCTTGGGTCAGGGACAGGGGTTGGGCTATGGCTACACCTTC
-,-,TRBV5-1,TRBJ2-2,CASSPGGTNTGELFF,TGCGCCAGCAGCCCGGGCGGGACGAACACCGGGGAGCTGTTTTTT
-,TRBD1,TRBV15,TRBJ1-1,CATRTQGASNTEAFF,TGTGCCACCAGGACTCAGGGGGCCTCGAACACTGAAGCTTTCTTT
many,-,TRBV19,TRBJ1-1,CASSRGRVNTEAFF,TGTGCCAGTAGTAGGGGACGCGTGAACACTGAAGCTTTCTTT
-,TRBD1,TRBV5-1,TRBJ2-5,CASRDTRQGEETQYF,TGCGCCAGCAGAGACACCCGACAGGGAGAAGAGACCCAGTACTTC
-,-,TRBV19,TRBJ2-2,CASKSGGTYTGELFF,TGTGCCAGTAAATCAGGGGGGACCTACACCGGGGAGCTGTTTTTT
once,-,TRBV11-2,TRBJ2-7,CASSATQGEGSEQYF,TGTGCCAGCAGCGCAACGCAGGGAGAGGGGAGCGAGCAGTACTTC
-,-,TRBV21-1,TRBJ2-1,CASSPRTPSNEQFF,TGTGCCAGCAGCCCTCGGACACCCTCCAATGAGCAGTTCTTC
-,-,TRBV18,TRBJ2-1,CASSRGRGDEQFF,TGTGCCAGCTCCCGGGGGCGGGGAGATGAGCAGTTCTTC
-,-,TRBV28,TRBJ2-7,CASRRRSTYEQYF,TGTGCCAGCCGACGGAGGTCGACCTACGAGCAGTACTTC
-,-,TRBV11-2,TRBJ1-3,CASSPAGAGGNTIYF,TGTGCCAGCAGCCCGGCCGGGGCAGGGGGAAACACCATATATTTT
-,-,TRBV3-1/TRBV3-2,TRBJ2-1,CASSQLRGNEQFF,TGTGCCAGCAGCCAATTGAGAGGGAATGAGCAGTTCTTC
-,TRBD1,TRBV19,TRBJ1-1,CASRDRVYTEAFF,TGTGCCAGTAGGGACAGGGTATACACTGAAGCTTTCTTT
-,-,TRBV5-1,TRBJ1-1,CASSTTTGGLNTEAFF,TGCGCCAGCAGCACCACAACTGGGGGCTTGAACACTGAAGCTTTCTTT
-,-,TRBV7-9,TRBJ1-1,CASIRDVNTEAFF,TGTGCCAGCATCCGGGACGTGAACACTGAAGCTTTCTTT
-,-,TRBV27,TRBJ2-7,CASRYDRKTSYEQYF,TGTGCCAGCAGATACGACAGGAAAACCTCCTACGAGCAGTACTTC
-,-,TRBV4-2,TRBJ1-2,CASTKGYTF,TGCGCCAGCACCAAGGGCTACACCTTC
-,TRBD1,TRBV5-1,TRBJ1-4,CASSSLTGSSEKLFF,TGCGCCAGCAGCTCCCTGACAGGGAGTAGTGAAAAACTGTTTTTT
few,-,TRBV6-2/TRBV6-3,TRBJ1-5,CASSRMGIGNQPQHF,TGTGCCAGCAGTCGAATGGGGATCGGCAATCAGCCCCAGCATTTT
-,-,TRBV15,TRBJ2-6,CATSRFSGANVLTF,TGTGCCACCTCGCGGTTTTCTGGGGCCAACGTCCTGACTTTC
-,TRBD2,TRBV6-2/TRBV6-3,TRBJ2-4,CASSYMTSGVAKNIQYF,TGTGCCAGCAGTTATATGACTAGCGGGGTAGCCAAAAACATTCAGTACTTC
-,-,TRBV4-1,TRBJ2-7,CASSQRGGDSYEQYF,TGCGCCAGCAGCCAAAGAGGCGGGGACTCCTACGAGCAGTACTTC
few,TRBD1,TRBV27,TRBJ1-2,CASRPTGAGYGYTF,TGTGCCAGCAGGCCGACAGGGGCGGGCTATGGCTACACCTTC
-,-,TRBV19,TRBJ2-7,CASSTGTSYEQYF,TGTGCCAGTAGTACAGGCACGTCCTACGAGCAGTACTTC